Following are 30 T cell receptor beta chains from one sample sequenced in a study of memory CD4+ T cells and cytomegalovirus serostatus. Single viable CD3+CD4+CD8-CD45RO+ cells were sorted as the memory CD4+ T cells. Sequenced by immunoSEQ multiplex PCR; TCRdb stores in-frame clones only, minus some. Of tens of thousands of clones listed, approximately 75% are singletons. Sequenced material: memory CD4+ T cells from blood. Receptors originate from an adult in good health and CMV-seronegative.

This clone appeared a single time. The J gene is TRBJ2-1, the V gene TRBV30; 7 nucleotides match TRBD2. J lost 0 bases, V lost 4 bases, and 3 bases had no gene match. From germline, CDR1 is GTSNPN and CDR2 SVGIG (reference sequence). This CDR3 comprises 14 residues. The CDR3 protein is CAWTGGSSYNEQFF. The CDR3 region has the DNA TGTGCCTGGACGGGGGGTAGCTCCTACAATGAGCAGTTCTTC. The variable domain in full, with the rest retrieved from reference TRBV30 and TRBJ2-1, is SQTIHQWPATLVQPVGSPLSLECTVEGTSNPNLYWYRQAAGRGLQLLFYSVGIGQISSEVPQNLSASRPQDRQFILSSKKLLLSDSGFYLCAWTGGSSYNEQFFGPGTRLTVL.

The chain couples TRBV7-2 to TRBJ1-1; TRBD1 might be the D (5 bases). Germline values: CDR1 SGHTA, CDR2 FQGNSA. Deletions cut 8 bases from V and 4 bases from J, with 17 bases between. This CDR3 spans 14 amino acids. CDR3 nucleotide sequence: TGTGCCAGCGGCCTTTCATGGGGGGGCACTGAAGCTTTCTTT. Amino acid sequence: CASGLSWGGTEAFF. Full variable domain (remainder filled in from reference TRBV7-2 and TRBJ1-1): GAGVSQSPSNKVTEKGKDVELRCDPISGHTALYWYRQSLGQGLEFLIYFQGNSAPDKSGLPSDRFSAERTGGSVSTLTIQRTQQEDSAVYLCASGLSWGGTEAFFGQGTRLTVV.

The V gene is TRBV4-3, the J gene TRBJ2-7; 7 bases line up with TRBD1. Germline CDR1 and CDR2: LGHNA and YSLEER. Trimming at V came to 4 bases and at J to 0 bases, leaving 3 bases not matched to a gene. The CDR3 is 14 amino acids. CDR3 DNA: TGCGCCAGCAGCCGAGACAGGGACTCCTACGAGCAGTACTTC. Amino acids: CASSRDRDSYEQYF.

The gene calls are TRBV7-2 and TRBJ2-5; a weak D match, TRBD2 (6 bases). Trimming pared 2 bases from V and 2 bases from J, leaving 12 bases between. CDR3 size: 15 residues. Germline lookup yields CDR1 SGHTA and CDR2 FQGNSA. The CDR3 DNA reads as TGTGCCAGCAGCTTATATGCGGGGAGGCAAGAGACCCAGTACTTC. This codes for CASSLYAGRQETQYF.

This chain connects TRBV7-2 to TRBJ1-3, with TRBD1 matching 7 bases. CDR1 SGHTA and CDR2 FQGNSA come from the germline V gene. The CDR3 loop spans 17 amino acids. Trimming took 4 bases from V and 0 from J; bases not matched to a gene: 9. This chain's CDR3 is CASSSGGQPYSGNTIYF. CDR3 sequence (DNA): TGTGCCAGCAGCTCAGGGGGACAGCCATACTCTGGAAACACCATATATTTT.

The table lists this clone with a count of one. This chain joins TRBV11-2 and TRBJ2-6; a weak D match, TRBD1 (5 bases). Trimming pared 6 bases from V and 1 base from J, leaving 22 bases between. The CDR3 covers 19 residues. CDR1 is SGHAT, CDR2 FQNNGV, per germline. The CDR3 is CASRDLYLRDRSGANVLTF. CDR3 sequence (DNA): TGTGCCAGCAGAGATCTGTACCTCAGGGATAGGTCTGGGGCCAACGTCCTGACTTTC.

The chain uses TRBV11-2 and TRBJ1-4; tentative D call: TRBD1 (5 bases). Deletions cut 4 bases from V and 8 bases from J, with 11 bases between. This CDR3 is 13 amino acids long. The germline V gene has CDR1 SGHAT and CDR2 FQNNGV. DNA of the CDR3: TGTGCCAGCAGCTACATGAGGGGCGAAAAACTGTTTTTT. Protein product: CASSYMRGEKLFF.

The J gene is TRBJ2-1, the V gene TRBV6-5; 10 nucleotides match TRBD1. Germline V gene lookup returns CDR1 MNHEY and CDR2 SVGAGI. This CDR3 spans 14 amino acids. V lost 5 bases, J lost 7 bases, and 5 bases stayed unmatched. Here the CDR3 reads CASSTGTGVNEQFF. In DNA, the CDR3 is TGTGCCAGCAGTACCGGGACAGGGGTAAATGAGCAGTTCTTC.

In DNA form, the CDR3 reads TGTGCCAGTCCGCCGGGACTAGCGGGAGAGACCCAGTACTTC. Its protein is CASPPGLAGETQYF. V gene TRBV2 combines with J gene TRBJ2-5, with 12 bases aligning to TRBD2. V shed 9 bases and J 4 bases; nucleotides not matched to a gene: 6. Germline-derived CDR1 and CDR2 are SNHLY and FYNNEI. The CDR3 is 14 residues long.

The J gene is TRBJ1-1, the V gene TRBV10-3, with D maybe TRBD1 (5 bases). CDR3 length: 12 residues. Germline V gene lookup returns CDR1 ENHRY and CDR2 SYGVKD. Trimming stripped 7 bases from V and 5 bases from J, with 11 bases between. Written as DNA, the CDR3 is TGTGCCATCACCACCGGGACGACTGAAGCTTTCTTT. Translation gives CAITTGTTEAFF.

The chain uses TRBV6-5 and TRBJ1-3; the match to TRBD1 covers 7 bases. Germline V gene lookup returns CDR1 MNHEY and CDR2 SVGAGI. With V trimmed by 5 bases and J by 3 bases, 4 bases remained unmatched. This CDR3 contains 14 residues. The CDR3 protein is CASSEQGYGNTIYF. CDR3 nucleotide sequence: TGTGCCAGCAGTGAACAGGGGTATGGAAACACCATATATTTT.

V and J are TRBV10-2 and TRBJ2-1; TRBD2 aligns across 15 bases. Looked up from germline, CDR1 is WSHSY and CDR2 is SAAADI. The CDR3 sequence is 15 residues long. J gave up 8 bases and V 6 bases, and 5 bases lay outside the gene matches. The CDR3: CASSSGLAGGYEQFF. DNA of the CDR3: TGCGCCAGCAGCAGCGGACTAGCGGGGGGGTATGAGCAGTTCTTC.

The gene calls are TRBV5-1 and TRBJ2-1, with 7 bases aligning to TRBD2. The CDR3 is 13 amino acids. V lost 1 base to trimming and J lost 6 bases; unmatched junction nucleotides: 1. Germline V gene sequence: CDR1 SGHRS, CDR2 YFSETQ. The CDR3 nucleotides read TGCGCCAGCAGCTTGAGCGGGACCAATGAGCAGTTCTTC. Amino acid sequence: CASSLSGTNEQFF.

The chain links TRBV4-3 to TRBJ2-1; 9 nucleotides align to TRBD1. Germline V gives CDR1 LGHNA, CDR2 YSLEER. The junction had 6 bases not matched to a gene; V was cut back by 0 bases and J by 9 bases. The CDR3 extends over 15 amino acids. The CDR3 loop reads CASSQEYRGRPEQFF. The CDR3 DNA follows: TGCGCCAGCAGCCAAGAATACAGGGGGCGCCCTGAGCAGTTCTTC.

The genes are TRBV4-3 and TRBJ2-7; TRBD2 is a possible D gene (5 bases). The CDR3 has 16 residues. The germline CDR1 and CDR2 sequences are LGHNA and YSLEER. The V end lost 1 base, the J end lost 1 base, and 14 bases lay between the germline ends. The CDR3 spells CASSQAAGSLSYEQYF. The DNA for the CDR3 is TGCGCCAGCAGCCAAGCGGCGGGTAGCCTATCCTACGAGCAGTACTTC.

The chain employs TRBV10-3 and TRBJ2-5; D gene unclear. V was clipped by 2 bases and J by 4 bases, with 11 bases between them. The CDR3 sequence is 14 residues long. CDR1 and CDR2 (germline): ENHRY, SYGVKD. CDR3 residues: CAISETAGGETQYF. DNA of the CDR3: TGTGCCATCAGTGAGACGGCAGGTGGAGAGACCCAGTACTTC.

The CDR3: CASSLEGLYEQYF. The DNA for the CDR3 is TGTGCCAGCAGCTTAGAGGGGCTCTACGAGCAGTACTTC. The J gene is TRBJ2-7, the V gene TRBV7-2; TRBD1 might be the D (5 bases). The CDR3 is 13 amino acids. CDR1 and CDR2 (germline): SGHTA, FQGNSA. Trimming took 1 base from V and 3 from J, leaving 7 bases between them.

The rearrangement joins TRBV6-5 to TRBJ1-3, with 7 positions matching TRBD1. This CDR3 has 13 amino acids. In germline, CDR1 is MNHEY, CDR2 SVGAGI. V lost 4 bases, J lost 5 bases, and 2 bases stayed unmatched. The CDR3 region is CASSLDRRNTIYF. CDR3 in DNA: TGTGCCAGCAGTTTGGACAGGCGAAACACCATATATTTT.

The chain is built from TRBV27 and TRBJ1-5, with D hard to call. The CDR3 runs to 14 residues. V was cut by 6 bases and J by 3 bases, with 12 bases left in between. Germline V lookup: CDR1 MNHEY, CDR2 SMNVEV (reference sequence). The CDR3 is CASRVRGYNQPQHF. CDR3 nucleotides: TGTGCCAGCAGGGTGAGAGGGTACAATCAGCCCCAGCATTTT.

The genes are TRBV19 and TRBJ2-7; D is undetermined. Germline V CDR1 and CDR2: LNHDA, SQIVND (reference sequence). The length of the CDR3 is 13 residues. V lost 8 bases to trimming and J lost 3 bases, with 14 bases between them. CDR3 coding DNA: TGTGCCAGTCAAGACCCCAGAGGCTACGAGCAGTACTTC. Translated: CASQDPRGYEQYF.

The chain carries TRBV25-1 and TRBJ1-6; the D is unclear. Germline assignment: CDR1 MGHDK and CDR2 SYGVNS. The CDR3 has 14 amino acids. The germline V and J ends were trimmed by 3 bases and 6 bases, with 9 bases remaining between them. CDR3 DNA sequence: TGTGCCAGCAGTGATTACAGCCTTAATTCACCCCTCCACTTT. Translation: CASSDYSLNSPLHF.

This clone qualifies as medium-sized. Written as DNA, the CDR3 is TGCGCCAGCAGCTCAACAGGGAACACTGAAGCTTTCTTT. Translated: CASSSTGNTEAFF. The chain is built from TRBV5-1 and TRBJ1-1, with D perhaps TRBD1 (5 bases). The germline V gene encodes CDR1 SGHRS and CDR2 YFSETQ. V was shortened by 3 bases and J by 1 base, with 7 bases between the two germline ends. The CDR3 extends over 13 amino acids.

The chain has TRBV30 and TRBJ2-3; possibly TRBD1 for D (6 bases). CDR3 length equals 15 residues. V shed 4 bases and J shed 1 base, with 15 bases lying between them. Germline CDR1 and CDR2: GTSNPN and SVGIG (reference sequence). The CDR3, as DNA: TGTGCCTGGACCGGACTTGGGGGCCGCACAGATACGCAGTATTTT. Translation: CAWTGLGGRTDTQYF.

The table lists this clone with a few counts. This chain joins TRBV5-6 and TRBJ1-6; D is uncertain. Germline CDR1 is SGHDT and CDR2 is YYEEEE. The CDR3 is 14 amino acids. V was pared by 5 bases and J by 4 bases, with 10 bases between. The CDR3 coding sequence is TGTGCCAGCAGTTCCGGGTTATATAATTCACCCCTCCACTTT. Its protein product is CASSSGLYNSPLHF.

The CDR3 here is CASSFLQGKYEQYF. The CDR3, as DNA: TGTGCCAGCAGTTTTCTACAGGGAAAATACGAGCAGTACTTC. V usage is TRBV6-5 and J usage is TRBJ2-7; D may be TRBD1 (6 bases). Germline loops: CDR1 MNHEY, CDR2 SVGAGI. The CDR3 length is 14 residues. V gave up 4 bases and J gave up 4 bases, with 14 bases separating them.

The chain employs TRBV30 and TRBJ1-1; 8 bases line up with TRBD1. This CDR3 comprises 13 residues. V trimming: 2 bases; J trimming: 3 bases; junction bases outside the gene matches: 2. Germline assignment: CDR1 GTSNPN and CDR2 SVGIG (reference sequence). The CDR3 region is CAWSQGAHTEAFF. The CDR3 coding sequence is TGTGCCTGGAGTCAGGGGGCGCACACTGAAGCTTTCTTT.

The CDR3 loop reads CASSRLFLEADTQYF. The CDR3 coding sequence is TGTGCCAGCTCACGGTTATTCCTAGAGGCAGATACGCAGTATTTT. This chain links TRBV18 with TRBJ2-3; D is ambiguous. The CDR3 has 15 residues. Trimming stripped 4 bases from V and 4 bases from J, with 15 bases between. The germline V gene encodes CDR1 KGHSH and CDR2 LQKENI. Full variable domain (remainder filled in from reference TRBV18 and TRBJ2-3): NAGVMQNPRHLVRRRGQEARLRCSPMKGHSHVYWYRQLPEEGLKFMVYLQKENIIDESGMPKERFSAEFPKEGPSILRIQQVVRGDSAAYFCASSRLFLEADTQYFGPGTRLTVL.

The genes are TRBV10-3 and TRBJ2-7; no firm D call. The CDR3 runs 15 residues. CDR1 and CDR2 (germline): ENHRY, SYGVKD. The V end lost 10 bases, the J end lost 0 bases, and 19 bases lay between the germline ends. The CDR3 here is CATTLGPSHSYEQYF. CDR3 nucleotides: TGTGCCACCACCCTTGGACCTTCACACTCCTACGAGCAGTACTTC.

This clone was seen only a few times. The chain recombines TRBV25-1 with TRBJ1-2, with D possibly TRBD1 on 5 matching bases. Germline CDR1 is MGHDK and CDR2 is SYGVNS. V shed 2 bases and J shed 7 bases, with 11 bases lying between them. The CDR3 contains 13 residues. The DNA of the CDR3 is TGTGCCAGCAGTGAAGCAGGGAAATTTGGCTACACCTTC. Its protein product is CASSEAGKFGYTF.

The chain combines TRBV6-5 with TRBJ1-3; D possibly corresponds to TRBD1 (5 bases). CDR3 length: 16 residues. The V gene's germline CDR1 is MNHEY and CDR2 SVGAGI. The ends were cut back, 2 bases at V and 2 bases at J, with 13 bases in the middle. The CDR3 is CASSYTKQGPGNTIYF. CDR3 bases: TGTGCCAGCAGTTACACGAAGCAGGGACCTGGAAACACCATATATTTT.